These 22 T cell receptor beta chains were all obtained from the same sample, sequenced in a study of human T cells and chemical hapten exposure. TCRdb ran MiXCR on the RACE reads and lists one entry per CDR3 protein. The table lists 80,000 to 100,000 distinct CDR3 sequences, 25% to 35% of them singletons, with around a tenth in the top ten. The time point: patch test 3, about 24 weeks after DPC sensitization. Treatment denoted: therapeutic diphenylcyclopropenone sensitization with weekly scalp DPC. Here the sequenced sample was whole blood, taken in connection with sensitization to the hapten diphenylcyclopropenone (DPC). These receptors were collected from a man aged 40-49 years with alopecia areata. Some clones in this sample may be carry-over from other donors' samples.

This clonotype was counted only a few times. The chain links TRBV20-1 to TRBJ1-1, with TRBD1 matching 8 bases. CDR1 and CDR2 from the germline V gene are DFQATT and SNEGSKA (reference sequence). This CDR3 is 12 amino acids long. The V segment lost 2 bases and the J segment 8 bases; nucleotides outside the gene matches: 4. The CDR3, as DNA: TGCAGTGCTAGATTCCAGGGGGCGGAAGCTTTCTTT. This codes for CSARFQGAEAFF.

At least ten counts were recorded for this clonotype. The V call is TRBV28, the J call TRBJ2-7; TRBD1 matches 7 bases. Germline V gene sequence: CDR1 MDHEN, CDR2 SYDVKM. V was pared by 3 bases and J by 4 bases, with 9 bases of the junction left unmatched. This CDR3 comprises 15 residues. The CDR3: CASSFSGTAQYEQYF. CDR3 DNA: TGTGCCAGCAGTTTTTCCGGGACAGCGCAGTACGAGCAGTACTTC.

The rearrangement uses TRBV7-8 and TRBJ2-1, with a possible D match to TRBD2 (5 bases). The CDR3 extends over 17 amino acids. Germline V lookup: CDR1 SGHVS, CDR2 FQNEAQ. V was pared by 1 base and J by 0 bases, with 13 bases between. The CDR3 sequence: CASSLEVASSSYNEQFF. The CDR3 region has the DNA TGTGCCAGCAGCTTAGAGGTTGCTAGCAGCTCCTACAATGAGCAGTTCTTC.

This clonotype was picked up a small number of times. The chain is built from TRBV6-1 and TRBJ1-4; D unresolved. V lost 1 base and J lost 6, with 3 bases in between. CDR1 and CDR2 (germline): MNHNS, SASEGT. This CDR3 is built from 12 residues. The CDR3 loop reads CASSEVDEKLFF. CDR3 coding DNA: TGTGCCAGCAGTGAAGTAGATGAAAAACTGTTTTTT.

This clonotype has a handful of counts. The chain carries TRBV25-1 and TRBJ2-7, with 9 bases matching TRBD2. The CDR3 spans 14 residues. Per the germline V gene, CDR1 is MGHDK and CDR2 is SYGVNS. Unmatched junction bases numbered 4, after V lost 4 bases and J lost 3 bases. CDR3 sequence (DNA): TGTGCCAGCAGTGGAGTAGCGGGAGACTACGAGCAGTACTTC. This translates into CASSGVAGDYEQYF.

V and J are TRBV7-9 and TRBJ1-3, with 8 bases identical to TRBD1. The CDR3 length is 14 residues. CDR1 is SEHNR and CDR2 is FQNEAQ in the germline V gene (reference sequence). Trimming cost V 6 bases and J 6 bases; bases outside gene matches: 7. This CDR3 is CASSWTGPENTIYF. Here the CDR3 DNA reads TGTGCCAGCAGTTGGACAGGGCCTGAAAACACCATATATTTT.

In its sample, this clonotype was seen a few times. The rearrangement links TRBV10-3 to TRBJ2-5; D tentatively fits TRBD1 or TRBD2 (5 bases each). Germline V CDR1 and CDR2: ENHRY, SYGVKD. This CDR3 is built from 11 residues. V was shortened by 4 bases and J by 5 bases, with 5 bases between the two germline ends. The CDR3 DNA sequence: TGTGCCATCAGTGGGGGGGAGACCCAGTACTTC. Its translation: CAISGGETQYF.

This clonotype was seen just once. The CDR3 sequence: CASSSTITDRGLTDTQYF. The CDR3 DNA sequence: TGTGCCAGCAGCTCAACAATCACGGACAGGGGGCTCACAGATACGCAGTATTTT. The chain is built from TRBV7-9 and TRBJ2-3; TRBD1 matches 11 bases. CDR1 and CDR2 (germline): SEHNR, FQNEAQ (reference sequence). The CDR3 loop spans 18 amino acids. Germline trimming cut 4 bases from V and 2 bases from J; bases unmatched to any gene: 11.

The J gene is TRBJ2-3, the V gene TRBV24-1; D remains unclear. Trimming removed 3 bases from V and 4 bases from J, with 7 bases in between. The germline gives CDR1 KGHDR, CDR2 SFDVKD. The CDR3 has 13 residues. CDR3 amino acids: CATSDPPADTQYF. Written as DNA, the CDR3 is TGTGCCACCAGTGATCCCCCGGCAGATACGCAGTATTTT.

This clonotype was seen a single time. The chain uses TRBV3-1 and TRBJ1-5; D might be TRBD1 (6 bases). Trimming shortened V by 1 base and J by 3 bases, and 10 bases separated the two germline ends. Germline values: CDR1 LGHDT, CDR2 YNNKEL (reference sequence). The CDR3 has 15 residues. Written as DNA, the CDR3 is TGTGCCAGCAGCCAAGGAAGGGGGGCCAATCAGCCCCAGCATTTT. Its protein is CASSQGRGANQPQHF.

The chain combines TRBV7-3 with TRBJ1-6; 11 positions match TRBD1. CDR3 length: 14 residues. With 4 bases clipped from V and 10 bases from J, the junction kept 3 bases outside the gene matches. Germline loops: CDR1 SGHTA, CDR2 FQGTGA. Here the CDR3 reads CASSYRDRGSPLHF. The DNA for the CDR3 is TGTGCCAGCAGCTACCGGGACAGGGGGTCACCCCTCCACTTT.

Points on this clonotype: Sequence at one end of the junction differs from germline and may be a read error. V usage is TRBV9 and J usage is TRBJ2-7; 9 bases are a match to TRBD2. The length of the CDR3 is 14 residues. Looked up from germline, CDR1 is SGDLS and CDR2 is YYNGEE. The CDR3 DNA is TGTGCCAGCAGCGTAGAGACTAGCGGCGGCGAGCAGTACTTT. It translates to CASSVETSGGEQYF.

This clonotype was detected only a few times. The chain is built from TRBV4-3 and TRBJ2-3; a possible D gene is TRBD2 (6 bases). Trimming left V 2 bases short and J 6 bases short, with 9 bases between. This CDR3 has 13 residues. Germline V gene lookup returns CDR1 LGHNA and CDR2 YSLEER. The CDR3 nucleotides read TGCGCCAGCAGCCAACAGAGCGGGGATACGCAGTATTTT. Translated, it gives CASSQQSGDTQYF.

This sequence joins TRBV20-1 and TRBJ1-1; D gene ambiguous. The CDR3 totals 15 residues. The germline gives CDR1 DFQATT, CDR2 SNEGSKA (reference sequence). Trimming shortened V by 0 bases and J by 4 bases, and 15 bases separated the two germline ends. CDR3 region: CSARDVAGGGTEAFF. CDR3 in DNA: TGCAGTGCTAGAGATGTGGCGGGAGGAGGCACTGAAGCTTTCTTT.

The V call is TRBV10-3, the J call TRBJ2-1; a weak D match, TRBD1 (6 bases). Germline V gives CDR1 ENHRY, CDR2 SYGVKD. Trimming removed 7 bases from V and 14 bases from J, with 21 bases in between. This CDR3 is built from 13 residues. The CDR3 spells CAIKDTGSLGEFF. CDR3 DNA sequence: TGTGCCATCAAGGATACAGGGTCCCTAGGGGAGTTCTTC.

V and J are TRBV20-1 and TRBJ1-5; D call uncertain. Deletions cut 3 bases from V and 0 bases from J, with 6 bases between. The CDR3 spans 13 residues. Germline lookup yields CDR1 DFQATT and CDR2 SNEGSKA (reference sequence). CDR3 DNA: TGCAGTGCTAGTTCAGATAGCAATCAGCCCCAGCATTTT. It encodes CSASSDSNQPQHF.

In its sample, this clonotype was seen a few times. The chain links TRBV27 to TRBJ1-1, with D perhaps TRBD1 (5 bases). CDR3 length: 15 residues. Trimming shortened V by 6 bases and J by 0 bases, and 14 bases separated the two germline ends. Germline assignment: CDR1 MNHEY and CDR2 SMNVEV (reference sequence). CDR3 amino acids: CASRSMGPMNTEAFF. Here the CDR3 DNA reads TGTGCCAGCAGGAGTATGGGGCCCATGAACACTGAAGCTTTCTTT.

A single count supports this clonotype. V usage is TRBV4-2 and J usage is TRBJ2-2, with a possible D match to TRBD2 (5 bases). V was shortened by 1 base and J by 5 bases, with 14 bases between the two germline ends. This CDR3 is 16 amino acids long. Germline-derived CDR1 and CDR2 are LGHNA and YNFKEQ. This chain's CDR3 is CASSQVTGPGTGELFF. In DNA, the CDR3 is TGTGCCAGCAGCCAAGTAACCGGGCCGGGAACCGGGGAGCTGTTTTTT.

This clonotype was seen at least ten times. The CDR3 region has the DNA TGCAGGGGAGCGGGAGATTATAGCACAGATACGCAGTATTTT. Translation: CRGAGDYSTDTQYF. The chain uses TRBV20-1 and TRBJ2-3; 8 nucleotides align to TRBD2. CDR3 size: 14 residues. Germline V gives CDR1 DFQATT, CDR2 SNEGSKA (reference sequence).

Only a few counts were recorded for this clonotype. The V gene is TRBV14, the J gene TRBJ2-3; D remains unclear. This CDR3 spans 12 amino acids. Germline assignment: CDR1 SGHDN and CDR2 FVKESK. V was trimmed by 1 base and J by 8 bases, leaving 7 bases between them. CDR3 in DNA: TGTGCCAGCAGCCAAGCCCGACTTACGCAGTATTTT. Amino acids: CASSQARLTQYF.

The genes are TRBV7-3 and TRBJ2-7; D is unresolved. This CDR3 region has 14 residues. Per germline, CDR1 SGHTA and CDR2 FQGTGA. Trimming removed 0 bases at V and 6 bases at J, with 12 bases between. CDR3 loop: CASSLTRYSTEQYF. Here the CDR3 DNA reads TGTGCCAGCAGCTTAACGCGGTACAGCACCGAGCAGTACTTC.

The genes are TRBV20-1 and TRBJ1-2; 8 bases are a match to TRBD1. CDR1 and CDR2 from the germline V gene are DFQATT and SNEGSKA (reference sequence). V gave up 2 bases and J gave up 2 bases; unmatched junction bases: 13. This CDR3 comprises 17 residues. Here the CDR3 DNA reads TGCAGTGCTAGACCCATGTCCGGGACAGGAACCAACTATGGCTACACCTTC. It translates to CSARPMSGTGTNYGYTF.